This T cell receptor (beta chain) was captured in a study of T cells in localized non-small cell lung cancer. Study outcomes and limitations: Appearance in adjacent lung was seen for a median about 60 of the top 100 tumor clones. In uninvolved adjacent lung, T cell clonality reached its highest value, exceeding tumor.

With 4 bases removed from V and 13 bases from J, the gap between germline ends came to 12 bases. The CDR3 sequence is 12 residues long. Germline CDR1 and CDR2: SGHDT and YYEEEE. Data came from immunoSEQ multiplex PCR; TCRdb stores just in-frame clones and leaves some out. In the table there are roughly 40,000 clones, 81% of which are singletons. Of note for this clone: Its antigen is unknown.

V gene TRBV5-6 combines with J gene TRBJ1-6; D call uncertain. This sequence originates from an older male donor with stage II lung adenocarcinoma. The material sequenced was peripheral blood mononuclear cells, taken before any cancer treatment. In DNA, the CDR3 is TGTGCCAGCAGCCAGGACTGGAGGCCCCTCCACTTT. The encoded protein is CASSQDWRPLHF.